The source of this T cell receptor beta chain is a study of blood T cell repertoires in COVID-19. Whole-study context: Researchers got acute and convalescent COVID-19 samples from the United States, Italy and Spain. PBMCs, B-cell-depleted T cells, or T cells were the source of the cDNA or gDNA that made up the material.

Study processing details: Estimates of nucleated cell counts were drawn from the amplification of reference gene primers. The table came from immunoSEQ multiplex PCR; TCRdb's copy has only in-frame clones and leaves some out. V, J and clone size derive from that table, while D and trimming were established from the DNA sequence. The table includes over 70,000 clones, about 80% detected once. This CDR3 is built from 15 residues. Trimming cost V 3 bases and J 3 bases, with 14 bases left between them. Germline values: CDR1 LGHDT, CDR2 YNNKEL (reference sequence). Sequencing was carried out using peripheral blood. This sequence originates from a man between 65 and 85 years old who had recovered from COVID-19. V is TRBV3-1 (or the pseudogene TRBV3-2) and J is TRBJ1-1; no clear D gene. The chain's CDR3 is CASSHMMEGDTEAFF. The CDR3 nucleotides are TGTGCCAGCAGCCACATGATGGAGGGCGACACTGAAGCTTTCTTT.